A selection of T cell receptor beta chains follows, all from one sample in a study of T cells in Graves' hyperthyroidism and ophthalmopathy. Each CDR3 protein gets one entry after TCRdb re-called the multiplex PCR reads with MiXCR. The sample lists 750,000 to 900,000 distinct CDR3 sequences, over 35% occurring once. Sequenced sample: blood. These receptors were obtained from a young man with Graves' hyperthyroidism. The CDR3 runs from the conserved cysteine through the conserved F or W. A D gene is named only where the DNA matches it firmly. A clone size is listed for some rows: how often the clone was seen (once, few, many), or a class if it is expanded.

size: .; J: TRBJ1-5; V: TRBV3-1; D: .; CDR3: CASSQYYRRGQPQHF; DNA: TGTGCCAGCAGCCAATATTACCGTCGAGGTCAGCCCCAGCATTTT
size: .; J: TRBJ1-3; V: TRBV29-1; D: .; CDR3: CSVVSQTGTGNTIYF; DNA: TGCAGCGTTGTAAGTCAGACCGGGACTGGAAACACCATATATTTT
size: .; J: TRBJ1-4; V: TRBV4-1; D: TRBD1; CDR3: CASSQGGQGSEKLFF; DNA: TGCGCCAGCAGCCAAGGAGGACAGGGTTCGGAAAAACTGTTTTTT
size: .; J: TRBJ1-5; V: TRBV19; D: .; CDR3: CACADNNQPQHF; DNA: TGTGCATGTGCGGATAACAATCAGCCCCAGCATTTT
size: .; J: TRBJ2-3; V: TRBV7-2; D: TRBD2; CDR3: CASSPETSGSFADTQYF; DNA: TGTGCCAGCAGCCCCGAGACTAGCGGGAGTTTCGCAGATACGCAGTATTTT
size: .; J: TRBJ2-7; V: TRBV2; D: .; CDR3: CATRTPGPYEQYF; DNA: TGTGCCACCAGGACCCCCGGGCCCTACGAGCAGTACTTC
size: .; J: TRBJ2-5; V: TRBV25-1; D: .; CDR3: CASSTSAQYF; DNA: TGTGCCAGCAGTACTTCTGCCCAGTACTTC
size: many; J: TRBJ1-4; V: TRBV2; D: .; CDR3: CASRRQASDEKLFF; DNA: TGTGCCAGCAGAAGACAGGCCTCTGATGAAAAACTGTTTTTT
size: .; J: TRBJ2-2; V: TRBV20-1; D: .; CDR3: CSARVTEGTGELFF; DNA: TGCAGTGCTAGGGTGACTGAGGGAACCGGGGAGCTGTTTTTT
size: .; J: TRBJ1-5; V: TRBV10-3; D: .; CDR3: CAAVGSNQPQHF; DNA: TGTGCCGCCGTGGGTAGCAATCAGCCCCAGCATTTT
size: .; J: TRBJ2-6; V: TRBV9; D: .; CDR3: CASSPRGGANVLTF; DNA: TGTGCCAGCTCACCACGGGGCGGGGCCAACGTCCTGACTTTC
size: .; J: TRBJ2-7; V: TRBV12-3/TRBV12-4; D: TRBD1; CDR3: CASSRGQGISSYEQYF; DNA: TGTGCCAGCAGTCGTGGACAGGGGATAAGCTCCTACGAGCAGTACTTC
size: .; J: TRBJ2-7; V: TRBV29-1; D: .; CDR3: CSVSISGSGNEQYF; DNA: TGCAGCGTTAGCATCAGCGGGTCTGGGAACGAGCAGTACTTC
size: .; J: TRBJ2-2; V: TRBV7-2; D: .; CDR3: CASSFLDSNAGELFF; DNA: TGTGCCAGCAGCTTCCTGGATAGTAATGCCGGGGAGCTGTTTTTT
size: .; J: TRBJ2-5; V: TRBV20-1; D: TRBD1; CDR3: CSALTDREGTQYF; DNA: TGCAGTGCCCTAACGGACAGGGAAGGGACCCAGTACTTC
size: many; J: TRBJ1-4; V: TRBV19; D: .; CDR3: CASSIRPGNEKLFF; DNA: TGTGCCAGTAGTATCCGGCCAGGCAATGAAAAACTGTTTTTT
size: .; J: TRBJ1-1; V: TRBV19; D: .; CDR3: CASSDPGGLNTEAFF; DNA: TGTGCCAGTAGTGATCCGGGGGGGCTGAACACTGAAGCTTTCTTT
size: few; J: TRBJ2-5; V: TRBV20-1; D: TRBD1; CDR3: CSALPGGRETQYF; DNA: TGCAGTGCGCTCCCAGGGGGCCGGGAGACCCAGTACTTC
size: few; J: TRBJ2-5; V: TRBV25-1; D: TRBD1; CDR3: CASSEFFFGTGRARETQYF; DNA: TGTGCCAGCAGTGAATTCTTTTTCGGGACAGGGCGCGCTAGGGAGACCCAGTACTTC